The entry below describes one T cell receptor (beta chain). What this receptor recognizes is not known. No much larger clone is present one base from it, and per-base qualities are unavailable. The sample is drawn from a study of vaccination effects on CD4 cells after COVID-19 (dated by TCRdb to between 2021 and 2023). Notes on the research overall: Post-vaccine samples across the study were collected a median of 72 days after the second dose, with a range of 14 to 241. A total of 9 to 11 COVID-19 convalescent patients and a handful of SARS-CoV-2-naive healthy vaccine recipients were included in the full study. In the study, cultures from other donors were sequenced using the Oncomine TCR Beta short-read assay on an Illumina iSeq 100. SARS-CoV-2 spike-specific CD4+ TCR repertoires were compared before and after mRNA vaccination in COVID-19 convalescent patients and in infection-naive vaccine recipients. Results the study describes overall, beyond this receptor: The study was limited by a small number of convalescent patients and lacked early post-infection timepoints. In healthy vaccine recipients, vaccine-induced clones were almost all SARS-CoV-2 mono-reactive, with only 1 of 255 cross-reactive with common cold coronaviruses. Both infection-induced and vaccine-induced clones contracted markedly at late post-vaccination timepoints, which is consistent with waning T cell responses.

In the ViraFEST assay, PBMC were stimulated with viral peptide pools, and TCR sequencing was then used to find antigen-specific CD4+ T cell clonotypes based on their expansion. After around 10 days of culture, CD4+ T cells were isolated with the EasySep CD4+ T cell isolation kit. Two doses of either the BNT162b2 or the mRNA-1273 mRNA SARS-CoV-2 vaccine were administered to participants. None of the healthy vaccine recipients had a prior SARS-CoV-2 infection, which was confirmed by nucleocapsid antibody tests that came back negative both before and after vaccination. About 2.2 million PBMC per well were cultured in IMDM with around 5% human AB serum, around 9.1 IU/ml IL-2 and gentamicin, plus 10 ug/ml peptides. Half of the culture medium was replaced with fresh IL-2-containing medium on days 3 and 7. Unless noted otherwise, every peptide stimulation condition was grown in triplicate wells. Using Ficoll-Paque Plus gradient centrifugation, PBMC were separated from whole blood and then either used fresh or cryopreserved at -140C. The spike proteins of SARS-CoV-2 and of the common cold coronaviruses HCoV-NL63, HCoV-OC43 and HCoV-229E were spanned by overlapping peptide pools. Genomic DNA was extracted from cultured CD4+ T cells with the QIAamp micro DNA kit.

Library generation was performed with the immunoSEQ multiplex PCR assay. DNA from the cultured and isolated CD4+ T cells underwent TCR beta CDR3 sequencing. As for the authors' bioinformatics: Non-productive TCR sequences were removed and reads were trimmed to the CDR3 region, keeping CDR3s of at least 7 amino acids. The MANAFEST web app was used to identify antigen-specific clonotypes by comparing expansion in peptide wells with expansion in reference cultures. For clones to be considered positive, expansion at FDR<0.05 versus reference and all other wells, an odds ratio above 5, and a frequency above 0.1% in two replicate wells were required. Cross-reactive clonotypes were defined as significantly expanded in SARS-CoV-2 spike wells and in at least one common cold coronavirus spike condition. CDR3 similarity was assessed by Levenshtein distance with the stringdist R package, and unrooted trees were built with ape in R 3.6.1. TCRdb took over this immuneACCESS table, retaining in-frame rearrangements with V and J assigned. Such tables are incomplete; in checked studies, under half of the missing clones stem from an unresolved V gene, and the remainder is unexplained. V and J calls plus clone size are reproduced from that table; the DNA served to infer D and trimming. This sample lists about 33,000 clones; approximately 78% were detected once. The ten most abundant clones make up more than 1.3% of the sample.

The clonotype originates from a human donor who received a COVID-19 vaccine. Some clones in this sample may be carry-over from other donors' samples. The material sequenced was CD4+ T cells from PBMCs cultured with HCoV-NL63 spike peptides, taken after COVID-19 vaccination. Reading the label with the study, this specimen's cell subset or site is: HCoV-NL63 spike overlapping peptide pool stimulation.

The CDR3 is CASTPAGGGGETQYF. The bases read TGTGCCAGCACCCCCGCAGGGGGAGGGGGGGAGACCCAGTACTTC. The sequence joins TRBV7-2 to TRBJ2-5; the D call is possibly TRBD1 or TRBD2, each sharing 7 bases. From the cysteine through the phenylalanine, the CDR3 covers 15 amino acids. The read is trimmed to its CDR3 DNA, 45 bases read in frame from base 1. V is cut by 7 bases and J by 5 bases, and the space between the germline ends is 20 bases. The germline V gene encodes CDR1 SGHTA and CDR2 FQGNSA.